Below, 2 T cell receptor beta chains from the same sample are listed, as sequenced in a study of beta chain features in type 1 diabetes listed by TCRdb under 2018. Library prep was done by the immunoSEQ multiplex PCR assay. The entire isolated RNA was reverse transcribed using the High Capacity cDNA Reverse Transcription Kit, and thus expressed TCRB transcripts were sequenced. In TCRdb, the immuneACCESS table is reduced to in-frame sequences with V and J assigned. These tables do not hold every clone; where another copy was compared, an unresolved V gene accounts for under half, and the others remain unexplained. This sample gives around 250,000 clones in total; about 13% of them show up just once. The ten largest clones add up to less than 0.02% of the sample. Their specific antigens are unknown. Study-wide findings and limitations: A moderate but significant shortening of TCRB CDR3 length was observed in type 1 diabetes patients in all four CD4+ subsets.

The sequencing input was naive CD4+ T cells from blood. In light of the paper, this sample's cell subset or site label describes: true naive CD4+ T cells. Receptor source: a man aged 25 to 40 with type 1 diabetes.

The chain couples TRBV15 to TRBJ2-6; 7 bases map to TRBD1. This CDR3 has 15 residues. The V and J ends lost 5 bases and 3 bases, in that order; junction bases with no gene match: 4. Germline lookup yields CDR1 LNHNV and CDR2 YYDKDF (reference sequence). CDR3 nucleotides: TGTGCCACCAGCGGTAGGGGGCTTGGGGCCAACGTCCTGACTTTC. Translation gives CATSGRGLGANVLTF.

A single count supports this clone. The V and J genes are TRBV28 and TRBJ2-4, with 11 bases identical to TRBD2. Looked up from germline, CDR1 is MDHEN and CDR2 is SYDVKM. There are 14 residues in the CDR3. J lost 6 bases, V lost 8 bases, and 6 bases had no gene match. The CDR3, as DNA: TGTGCCAGCCTAACTAGCGGGAGCACAAACATTCAGTACTTC. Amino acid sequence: CASLTSGSTNIQYF.